The next 8 T cell receptor beta chains were all read from a single sample in a study of blood T cell repertoires in COVID-19. This table comes from immunoSEQ multiplex PCR, and its TCRdb copy is limited to in-frame clones, with some not included. Among 230,000 or so clones listed, around 83% were seen once. The source material was PBMCs or T cells enriched from blood (not recorded which). Every receptor here comes from a woman aged 45-65 years who had been exposed to COVID-19.

This chain joins TRBV11-2 and TRBJ2-2; D perhaps matches TRBD1 (5 bases). The CDR3 totals 17 residues. Germline V gene sequence: CDR1 SGHAT, CDR2 FQNNGV. Deletions cut 1 base from V and 6 bases from J, with 18 bases between. The CDR3 DNA is TGTGCCAGCAGCTTAGTTAAGGGGCCTACAATCCCCGGGGAGCTGTTTTTT. Its protein product is CASSLVKGPTIPGELFF.

The chain couples TRBV30 to TRBJ1-4; D is unresolved. The V gene lost 1 base and the J gene lost 8 bases, with 11 bases spanning the gap. In germline, CDR1 is GTSNPN, CDR2 SVGIG (reference sequence). The CDR3 totals 13 residues. The CDR3 loop reads CAWSGGPREKLFF. CDR3 DNA: TGTGCCTGGAGTGGTGGCCCTCGCGAAAAACTGTTTTTT.

The rearrangement uses TRBV7-9 and TRBJ1-3, with TRBD1 identical over 8 bases. This CDR3 spans 17 amino acids. The trim removed 5 bases at V and 1 base at J, leaving 10 bases unmatched. Per the germline V gene, CDR1 is SEHNR and CDR2 is FQNEAQ (reference sequence). CDR3 in DNA: TGTGCCAGCAGCCCCTTGGGGACAGGCAGATCTGGAAACACCATATATTTT. Its translation: CASSPLGTGRSGNTIYF.

The chain couples TRBV2 to TRBJ2-1; 10 nucleotides agree with TRBD1. The CDR3 covers 17 residues. V lost 6 bases to trimming and J lost 5 bases; unmatched junction nucleotides: 13. Germline CDR1 and CDR2: SNHLY and FYNNEI. CDR3 nucleotides: TGTGCCAGCAGCTTTGGAGGCCGGGACAGGGGACACAATGAGCAGTTCTTC. This translates into CASSFGGRDRGHNEQFF. The full variable domain, rest sourced from reference TRBV2 and TRBJ2-1, is EPEVTQTPSHQVTQMGQEVILRCVPISNHLYFYWYRQILGQKVEFLVSFYNNEISEKSEIFDDQFSVERPDGSNFTLKIRSTKLEDSAMYFCASSFGGRDRGHNEQFFGPGTRLTVL.

The rearrangement uses TRBV18 and TRBJ2-6; 12 nucleotides match TRBD2. This CDR3 comprises 17 residues. Germline CDR1 reads KGHSH; CDR2 reads LQKENI. V shed 6 bases, J shed 0 bases, and the junction held 3 bases outside the gene matches. DNA for the CDR3: TGTGCCAGCTCCCTGGGACTAGCGGGCTCTGGGGCCAACGTCCTGACTTTC. It encodes CASSLGLAGSGANVLTF.

The chain links TRBV27 to TRBJ1-4; D is possibly TRBD1 (5 bases). Germline V lookup: CDR1 MNHEY, CDR2 SMNVEV (reference sequence). The CDR3 has 15 residues. V gave up 3 bases and J gave up 8 bases, with 16 bases separating them. The CDR3 sequence: CASSFRVPDGEKLFF. In nucleotides, the CDR3 is TGTGCCAGCAGTTTCAGGGTCCCGGACGGCGAAAAACTGTTTTTT.

This clone showed up just once. The chain couples TRBV3-1 (or the pseudogene TRBV3-2) to TRBJ1-5; 9 nucleotides match TRBD1. This CDR3 spans 15 amino acids. Trimming cost V 1 base and J 9 bases; bases outside gene matches: 7. Per the germline V gene, CDR1 is LGHDT and CDR2 is YNNKEL (reference sequence). CDR3 DNA sequence: TGTGCCAGCAGCCAAGGAGGAACAGGGGGCACGCCCCAGCATTTT. Translation gives CASSQGGTGGTPQHF.

The chain employs TRBV27 and TRBJ1-2, with TRBD1 as a possible D gene (5 bases). Germline CDR1 and CDR2: MNHEY and SMNVEV (reference sequence). This CDR3 contains 11 residues. V lost 5 bases, J lost 8 bases, and 9 bases lay in between. The CDR3 spells CASSLQAGYTF. CDR3 sequence (DNA): TGTGCCAGCAGTCTACAGGCAGGCTACACCTTC.